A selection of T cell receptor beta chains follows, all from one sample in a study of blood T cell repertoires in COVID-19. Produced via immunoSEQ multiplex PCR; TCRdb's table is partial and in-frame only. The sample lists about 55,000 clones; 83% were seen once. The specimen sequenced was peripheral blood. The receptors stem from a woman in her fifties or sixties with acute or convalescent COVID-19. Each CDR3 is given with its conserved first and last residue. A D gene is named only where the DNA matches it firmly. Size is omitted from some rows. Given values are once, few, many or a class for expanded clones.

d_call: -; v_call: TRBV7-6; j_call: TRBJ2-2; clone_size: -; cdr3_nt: TGTGCCAGCAGCTTAACCAAAACTGTATATACCGGGGAGCTGTTTTTT; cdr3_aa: CASSLTKTVYTGELFF
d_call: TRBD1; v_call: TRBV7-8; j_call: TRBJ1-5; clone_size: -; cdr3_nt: TGTGCCAGCAGCCCTGTCAGCGGGACAGGGAATCAGCCCCAGCATTTT; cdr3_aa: CASSPVSGTGNQPQHF
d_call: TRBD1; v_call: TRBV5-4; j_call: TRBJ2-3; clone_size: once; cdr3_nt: TGTGCCAGCAGCTACAGGGGCACGCAGTATTTT; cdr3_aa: CASSYRGTQYF
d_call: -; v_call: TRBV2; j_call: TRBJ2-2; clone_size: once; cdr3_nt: TGTGCCAGCAGGGAGTCACCGAACACCGGGGAGCTGTTTTTT; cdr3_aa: CASRESPNTGELFF
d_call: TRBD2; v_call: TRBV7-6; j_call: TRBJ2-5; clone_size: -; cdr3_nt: TGTGCCAGCAGCTTCCGACTAGCGGGGCAAGAGACCCAGTACTTC; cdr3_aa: CASSFRLAGQETQYF
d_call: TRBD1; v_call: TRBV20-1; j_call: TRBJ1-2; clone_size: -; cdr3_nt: TGCAGTGCTAGACAGGGGGCGGGCTACACCTTC; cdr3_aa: CSARQGAGYTF
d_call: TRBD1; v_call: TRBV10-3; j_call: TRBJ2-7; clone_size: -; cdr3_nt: TGTGCCATCAGTGAGTCCCAAGGACAGGGGGGTTCCTACGAGCAGTACTTC; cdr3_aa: CAISESQGQGGSYEQYF
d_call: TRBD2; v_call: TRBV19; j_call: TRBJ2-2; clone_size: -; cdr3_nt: TGTGCCAGTAGTATCCTCAGCGGGAGTAACACCGGGGAGCTGTTTTTT; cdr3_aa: CASSILSGSNTGELFF
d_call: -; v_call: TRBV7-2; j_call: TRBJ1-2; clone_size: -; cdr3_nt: TGTGCCAGCAGCTTAGATTCAGGGAAGAAGGGCTACACCTTC; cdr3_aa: CASSLDSGKKGYTF
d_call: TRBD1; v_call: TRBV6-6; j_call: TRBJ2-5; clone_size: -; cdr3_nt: TGTGCCAGCAGTTCCGGACAGGACCAAGAGACCCAGTACTTC; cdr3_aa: CASSSGQDQETQYF
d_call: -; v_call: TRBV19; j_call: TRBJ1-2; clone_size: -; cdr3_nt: TGTGCCAGTAGTAGAGGACAGCCTAACTATGGCTACACCTTC; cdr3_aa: CASSRGQPNYGYTF
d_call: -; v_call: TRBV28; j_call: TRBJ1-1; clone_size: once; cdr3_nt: TGTGCCAGCAGTTTTCAAAACACTGAAGCTTTCTTT; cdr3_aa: CASSFQNTEAFF
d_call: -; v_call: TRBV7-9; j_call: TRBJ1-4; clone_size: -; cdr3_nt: TGTGCCAGCAGCTTAGCAGGGGGTACGGAAAAACTGTTTTTT; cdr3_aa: CASSLAGGTEKLFF
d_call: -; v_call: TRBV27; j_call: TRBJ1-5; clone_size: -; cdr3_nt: TGTGCCAGCAGTAATGGTACACCATATAGCAATCAGCCCCAGCATTTT; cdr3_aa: CASSNGTPYSNQPQHF
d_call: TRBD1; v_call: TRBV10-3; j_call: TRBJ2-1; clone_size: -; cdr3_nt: TGTGCCACTTCCAGGGGGCAGTCCTACAATGAGCAGTTCTTC; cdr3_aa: CATSRGQSYNEQFF
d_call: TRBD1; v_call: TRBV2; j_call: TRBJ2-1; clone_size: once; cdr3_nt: TGTGCCAGCAGTGGGACAGGAATTTGGGATGAGCAGTTCTTC; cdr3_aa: CASSGTGIWDEQFF
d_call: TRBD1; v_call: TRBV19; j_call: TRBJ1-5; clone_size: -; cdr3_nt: TGTGCCAGTACCATATACAGGGGGAGCAATCAGCCCCAGCATTTT; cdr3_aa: CASTIYRGSNQPQHF
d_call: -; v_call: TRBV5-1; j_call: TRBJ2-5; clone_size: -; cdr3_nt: TGCGCCAGCAGGTCCTCCGGGACTTCCCAAGAGACCCAGTACTTC; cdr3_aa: CASRSSGTSQETQYF
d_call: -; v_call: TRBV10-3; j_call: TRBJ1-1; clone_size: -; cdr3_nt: TGTGCCATCAGGGGTTCAGGCTACTTGAACACTGAAGCTTTCTTT; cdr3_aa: CAIRGSGYLNTEAFF
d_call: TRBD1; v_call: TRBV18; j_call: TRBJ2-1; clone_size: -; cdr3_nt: TGTGCCAGCTCACCACTTCCAACCGGGACAGGCTCCTACAATGAGCAGTTCTTC; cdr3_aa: CASSPLPTGTGSYNEQFF
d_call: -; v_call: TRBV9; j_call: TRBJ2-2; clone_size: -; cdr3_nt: TGTGCCAGCAGCGTAGGAGGGGGAGGGGACACCGGGGAGCTGTTTTTT; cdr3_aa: CASSVGGGGDTGELFF
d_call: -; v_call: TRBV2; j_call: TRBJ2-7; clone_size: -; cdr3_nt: TGTGCCAGCAGGGGGGACGGGACTCGGTACTTC; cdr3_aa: CASRGDGTRYF
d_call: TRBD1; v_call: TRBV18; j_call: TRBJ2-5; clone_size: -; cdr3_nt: TGTGCCAGCTCATGGGGACAGGGAAGGGAAGAGACCCAGTACTTC; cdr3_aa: CASSWGQGREETQYF
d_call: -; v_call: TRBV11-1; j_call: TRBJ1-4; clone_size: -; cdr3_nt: TGTGCCAGCAGGAAATCCAGGGGAGCTTTTGATGAAAAACTGTTTTTT; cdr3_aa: CASRKSRGAFDEKLFF
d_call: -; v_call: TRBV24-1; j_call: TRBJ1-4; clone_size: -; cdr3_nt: TGTGCCACCAGCGAGGGGTATGAAGGGACATTACCGGAAAAACTGTTTTTT; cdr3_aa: CATSEGYEGTLPEKLFF
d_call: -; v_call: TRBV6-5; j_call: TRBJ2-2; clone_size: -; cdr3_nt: TGTGCCAGCAGAAACAGGTGGAGTGACACCGGGGAGCTGTTTTTT; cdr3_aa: CASRNRWSDTGELFF
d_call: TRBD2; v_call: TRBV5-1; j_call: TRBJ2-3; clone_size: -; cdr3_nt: TGCGCCAGCAGCTTGGGGACTAGCTTGGGAGCAGATACGCAGTATTTT; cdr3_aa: CASSLGTSLGADTQYF
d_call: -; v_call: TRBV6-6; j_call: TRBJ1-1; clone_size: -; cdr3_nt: TGTGCCAGCAGCCCTCCTAGTGGCACTGAAGCTTTCTTT; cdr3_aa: CASSPPSGTEAFF
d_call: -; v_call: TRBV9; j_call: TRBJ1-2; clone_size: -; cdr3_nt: TGTGCCAGCAGCGTAGATCCAGGGAACTATGGCTACACCTTC; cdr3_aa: CASSVDPGNYGYTF
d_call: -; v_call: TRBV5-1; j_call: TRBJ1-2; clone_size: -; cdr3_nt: TGCGCCAGCAGCTCCAGGGCAGAAAACTATGGCTACACCTTC; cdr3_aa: CASSSRAENYGYTF
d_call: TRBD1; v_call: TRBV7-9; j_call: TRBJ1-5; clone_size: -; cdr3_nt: TGTGCCAGCAGCTCTTTGACAGGGGGGGTTCGGAATCAGCCCCAGCATTTT; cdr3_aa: CASSSLTGGVRNQPQHF
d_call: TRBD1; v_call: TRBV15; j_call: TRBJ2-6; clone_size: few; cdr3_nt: TGTGCCACCAGCAAGGGACAGGGGGTAAACTCTGGGGCCAACGTCCTGACTTTC; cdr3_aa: CATSKGQGVNSGANVLTF
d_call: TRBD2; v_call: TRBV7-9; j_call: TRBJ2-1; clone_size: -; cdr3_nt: TGTGCCAGCAGCGCTGCCGGGACTATCAATGAGCAGTTCTTC; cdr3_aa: CASSAAGTINEQFF
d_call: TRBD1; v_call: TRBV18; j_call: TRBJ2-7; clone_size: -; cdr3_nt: TGTGCCAGCTCAGGACAGGGCCGAGGCGAGCAGTACTTC; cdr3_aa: CASSGQGRGEQYF
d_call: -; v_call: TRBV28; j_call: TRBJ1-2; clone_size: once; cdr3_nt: TGTGCCAGCAGTTTGGACACGAGGGGCTACACCTTC; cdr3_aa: CASSLDTRGYTF
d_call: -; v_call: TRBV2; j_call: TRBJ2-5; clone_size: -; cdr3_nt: TGTGCCAGCAGTGAACAGGGGCAAGAGACCCAGTACTTC; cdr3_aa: CASSEQGQETQYF
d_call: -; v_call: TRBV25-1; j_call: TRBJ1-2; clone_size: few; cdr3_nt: TGTGCCAGCAGTGAATTAAGTAAACAGGGCAAGGGCTACACCTTC; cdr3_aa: CASSELSKQGKGYTF
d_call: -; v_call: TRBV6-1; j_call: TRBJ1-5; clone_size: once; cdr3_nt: TGTGCCAGCAGTGAAGTGGGCAGCGGTCAGCCCCAGCATTTT; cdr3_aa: CASSEVGSGQPQHF
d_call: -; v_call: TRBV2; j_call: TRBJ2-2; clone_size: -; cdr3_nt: TGTGCCAGCATCCGAGGACTAAGCAACACCGGGGAGCTGTTTTTT; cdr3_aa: CASIRGLSNTGELFF
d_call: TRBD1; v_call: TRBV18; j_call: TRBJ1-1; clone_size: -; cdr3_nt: TGTGCCAGCTCACCGCAACCAGGGGGTAGGACTGAAGCTTTCTTT; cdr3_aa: CASSPQPGGRTEAFF
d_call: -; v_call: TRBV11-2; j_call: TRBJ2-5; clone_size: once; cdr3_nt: TGTGCCAGCAGCTTAGATACAGTGGGCCGGGGTAGAGAGACCCAGTACTTC; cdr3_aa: CASSLDTVGRGRETQYF
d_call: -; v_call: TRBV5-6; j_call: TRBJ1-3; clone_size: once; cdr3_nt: TGTGCCAGCAGCTTGGCCACGGTTGGAAACACCATATATTTT; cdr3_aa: CASSLATVGNTIYF
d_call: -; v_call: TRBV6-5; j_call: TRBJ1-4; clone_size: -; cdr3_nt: TGTGCCAGCGGACGGACAGCAACTAATGAAAAACTGTTTTTT; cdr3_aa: CASGRTATNEKLFF
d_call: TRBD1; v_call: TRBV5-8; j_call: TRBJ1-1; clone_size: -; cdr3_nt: TGTGCCAGCAGCTGGACGACAGGGGGCTCCGGAGGAATCACTGAAGCTTTCTTT; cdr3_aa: CASSWTTGGSGGITEAFF
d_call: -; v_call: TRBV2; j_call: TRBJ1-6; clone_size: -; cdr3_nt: TGTGCCAGCCAGACAGTTGTCGATTCACCCCTCCACTTT; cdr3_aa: CASQTVVDSPLHF
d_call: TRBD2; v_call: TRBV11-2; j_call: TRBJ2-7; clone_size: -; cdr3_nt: TGTGCCAGCAGCTTTCGAGCGGGAGGGTACGAGCAGTACTTC; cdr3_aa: CASSFRAGGYEQYF
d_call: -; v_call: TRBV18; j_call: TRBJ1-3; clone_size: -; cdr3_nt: TGTGCCAGCTCACCCCCGGGTCGCGGGGGCTCTGGAAACACCATATATTTT; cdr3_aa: CASSPPGRGGSGNTIYF
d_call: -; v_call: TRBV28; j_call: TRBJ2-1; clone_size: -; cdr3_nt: TGTGCCAGCAGCCCGACACGCCTCTCCTACAATGAGCAGTTCTTC; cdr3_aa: CASSPTRLSYNEQFF
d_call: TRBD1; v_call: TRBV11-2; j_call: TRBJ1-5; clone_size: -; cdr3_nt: TGTGCCAGCAGCCCCCGAGGGACAGGGGATCAGCCCCAGCATTTT; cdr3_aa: CASSPRGTGDQPQHF
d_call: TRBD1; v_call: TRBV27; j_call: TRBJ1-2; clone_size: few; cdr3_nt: TGTGCCAGCAGTACAGGGGGCTGGGGCTATGGCTACACCTTC; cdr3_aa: CASSTGGWGYGYTF
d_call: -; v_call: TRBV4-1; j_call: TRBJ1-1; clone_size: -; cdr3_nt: TGCGCCAGCAGCCAAGAGCGACAGGTGAACACTGAAGCTTTCTTT; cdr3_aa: CASSQERQVNTEAFF
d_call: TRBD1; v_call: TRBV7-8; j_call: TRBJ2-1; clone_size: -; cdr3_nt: TGTGCCAGCAGGGTAGACAGGGCACTGACGAGCTCCTACAATGAGCAGTTCTTC; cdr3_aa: CASRVDRALTSSYNEQFF
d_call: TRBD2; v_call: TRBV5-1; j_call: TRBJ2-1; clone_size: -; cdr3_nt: TGCGCCAGCAGCTTGTTGGAACTAGCGGGGGGCTCGACTTACAATGAGCAGTTCTTC; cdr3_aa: CASSLLELAGGSTYNEQFF
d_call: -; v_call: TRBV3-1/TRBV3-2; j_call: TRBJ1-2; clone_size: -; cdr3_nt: TGTGCCAGCAGCCAAGGCGTTGGAGGGTATGGCTACACCTTC; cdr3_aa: CASSQGVGGYGYTF
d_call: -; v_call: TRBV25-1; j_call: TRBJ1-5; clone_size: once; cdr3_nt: TGTGCCAGCAGTGATGGAGATCAGCCCCAGCATTTT; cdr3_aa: CASSDGDQPQHF
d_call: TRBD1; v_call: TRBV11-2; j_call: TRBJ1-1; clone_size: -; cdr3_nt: TGTGCCAGCAGCTTAGAGGGACAGGTGAACACTGAAGCTTTCTTT; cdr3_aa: CASSLEGQVNTEAFF
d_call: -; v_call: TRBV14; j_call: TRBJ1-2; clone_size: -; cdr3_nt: TGTGCCAGCAGCCTCCAGAACTATGGCTACACCTTC; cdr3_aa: CASSLQNYGYTF